Following are 18 T cell receptor beta chains from one sample sequenced in a study of cytomegalovirus exposure and HLA in healthy donors. Amplification used 60 Vbeta primers and 13 Jbeta primers. Measured with immunoSEQ multiplex PCR; TCRdb has only the in-frame clones, and not every one. The sample consists of 100,000 to 150,000 clones, roughly four fifths of them appearing once. The sample consisted of PBMCs. The receptors originated from a woman aged 50 to 60 in good health and CMV-seropositive.

The V gene is TRBV19, the J gene TRBJ1-6; unclear D gene. Germline assignment: CDR1 LNHDA and CDR2 SQIVND (reference sequence). Trimming cost V 4 bases and J 5 bases, with 6 bases left between them. This CDR3 is 13 amino acids long. CDR3 bases: TGTGCCAGTAGTACCGGGAATAATTCACCCCTCCACTTT. Amino acid sequence: CASSTGNNSPLHF.

The J gene is TRBJ2-7, the V gene TRBV28; tentatively, D is TRBD1 (5 bases). Germline values: CDR1 MDHEN, CDR2 SYDVKM. Between the trimmed V and J ends, which lost 5 bases and 3 bases, there was a span of 14 bases. This CDR3 is built from 14 residues. CDR3 in DNA: TGTGCCAGCAGTCAAACAGGTCTGGACTACGAGCAGTACTTC. Amino acid sequence: CASSQTGLDYEQYF.

This chain links TRBV27 with TRBJ2-2; no reliable D call. V lost 6 bases, J lost 5 bases, and 13 bases lay in between. Germline V gives CDR1 MNHEY, CDR2 SMNVEV (reference sequence). The CDR3 spans 14 residues. CDR3 protein: CASRTPSRTGELFF. DNA of the CDR3: TGTGCCAGCAGAACCCCTTCACGGACCGGGGAGCTGTTTTTT.

The V and J genes are TRBV7-9 and TRBJ2-3; 8 bases agree with TRBD2. Germline lookup yields CDR1 SEHNR and CDR2 FQNEAQ (reference sequence). V shed 5 bases, J shed 4 bases, and the junction held 5 bases outside the gene matches. This CDR3 is 14 amino acids long. The CDR3 nucleotides are TGTGCCAGCAGCACCCAGCGGGGGCCAGATACGCAGTATTTT. Residues: CASSTQRGPDTQYF.

This sequence joins TRBV2 and TRBJ1-2; TRBD1 matches at 9 bases. This CDR3 is 14 amino acids long. Germline loops: CDR1 SNHLY, CDR2 FYNNEI. The V gene end was trimmed by 8 bases and the J gene end by 7 bases; junction bases not matched to a gene: 11. CDR3: CASLARTGAFGYTF. CDR3 nucleotides: TGTGCCAGCCTCGCTCGGACAGGGGCATTTGGCTACACCTTC.

The chain uses TRBV27 and TRBJ2-2; 11 nucleotides match TRBD1. The CDR3 runs 16 residues. Germline V gene data show CDR1 as MNHEY and CDR2 as SMNVEV (reference sequence). V shed 6 bases and J 3 bases; nucleotides not matched to a gene: 6. The DNA of the CDR3 is TGTGCCAGCAGACACGGGACAGGGGGTTACACCGGGGAGCTGTTTTTT. As protein: CASRHGTGGYTGELFF.

This clone was seen ten or more times. Here the CDR3 reads CASGPSEVDTQYF. CDR3 nucleotide sequence: TGTGCTAGTGGTCCCTCGGAGGTGGATACGCAGTATTTT. This sequence joins TRBV12-5 and TRBJ2-3, with a possible D match to TRBD2 (5 bases). CDR3 length: 13 residues. Trimming took off 5 bases at V and 6 bases at J, with 12 bases between the two ends. Germline-derived CDR1 and CDR2 are LGHNT and FRNRAP.

The rearrangement uses TRBV11-3 and TRBJ2-1; TRBD2 agrees at 7 bases. This CDR3 comprises 17 residues. Trimming took 4 bases from V and 2 from J; bases not matched to a gene: 11. Germline V gene lookup returns CDR1 SGHNT and CDR2 YENEEA. The CDR3 here is CASSSWVSGDTYNEQFF. The DNA of the CDR3 is TGTGCCAGCAGCTCCTGGGTGAGCGGGGATACCTACAATGAGCAGTTCTTC.

This clone was seen only a few times. V usage is TRBV30 and J usage is TRBJ2-4, with 11 bases fitting TRBD2. The V segment lost 1 base and the J segment 12 bases; nucleotides outside the gene matches: 5. Germline-derived CDR1 and CDR2 are GTSNPN and SVGIG (reference sequence). The CDR3 runs 13 residues. The CDR3 protein is CAWSAASGGSQYF. CDR3 DNA: TGTGCCTGGAGTGCAGCTAGCGGGGGGTCTCAGTACTTC.

The chain couples TRBV5-1 to TRBJ2-3; the D gene is possibly TRBD1 (5 bases). Deletions cut 0 bases from V and 1 base from J, with 12 bases between. Germline CDR1 is SGHRS and CDR2 is YFSETQ. This CDR3 contains 16 residues. This chain's CDR3 is CASSLGPSQGTDTQYF. The CDR3 DNA follows: TGCGCCAGCAGCTTGGGCCCCTCACAGGGCACAGATACGCAGTATTTT.

This clone was seen more than once but under ten times. The chain joins TRBV2 to TRBJ2-2; 11 nucleotides line up with TRBD1. Trimming at V came to 4 bases and at J to 3 bases, leaving 1 base not matched to a gene. Germline assignment: CDR1 SNHLY and CDR2 FYNNEI. The CDR3 loop spans 15 amino acids. CDR3 region: CASSGDRGYTGELFF. In DNA form, the CDR3 reads TGTGCCAGCAGTGGGGACAGGGGGTACACCGGGGAGCTGTTTTTT.

The rearrangement links TRBV2 to TRBJ2-7; a possible D gene is TRBD1 (6 bases). CDR1 is SNHLY and CDR2 is FYNNEI in the germline V gene. Trimming took 6 bases from V and 2 from J, leaving 8 bases between them. There are 12 residues in the CDR3. CDR3: CASRWGPYEQYF. Written as DNA, the CDR3 is TGTGCCAGCAGGTGGGGGCCCTACGAGCAGTACTTC.

A single count supports this clone. This sequence joins TRBV4-2 and TRBJ1-3; weak D call: TRBD1 (5 bases). From germline, CDR1 is LGHNA and CDR2 YNFKEQ. The CDR3 contains 15 residues. Trimming took off 1 base at V and 3 bases at J, with 10 bases between the two ends. The CDR3 sequence: CASSQGGPGGNTIYF. As DNA, the CDR3 is TGTGCCAGCAGCCAAGGGGGCCCGGGTGGAAACACCATATATTTT.

This chain's CDR3 is CASSSTTGTGGETQYF. The CDR3 DNA reads TGTGCCAGCAGCTCAACGACCGGGACAGGGGGAGAGACCCAGTACTTC. The V and J genes are TRBV7-2 and TRBJ2-5; 11 positions match TRBD1. The CDR3 runs to 16 residues. CDR1 is SGHTA, CDR2 FQGNSA, per germline. V lost 4 bases, J lost 4 bases, and 8 bases stayed unmatched.

The rearrangement uses TRBV27 and TRBJ2-5; 7 bases line up with TRBD1. The J call may be mistaken, given a closer DNA end match to TRBJ2-7. The CDR3 is 14 residues long. Germline CDR1 and CDR2: MNHEY and SMNVEV (reference sequence). CDR3 nucleotide sequence: TGTGCCAGCAGTTTATCAGGGGGCAACTCCGAGCAGTACTTC. Amino acid sequence: CASSLSGGNSEQYF.

V is TRBV10-2 and J is TRBJ2-7; D is perhaps TRBD1 (6 bases). The V and J ends lost 6 bases and 0 bases respectively, with 15 bases between them. Germline lookup yields CDR1 WSHSY and CDR2 SAAADI. The length of the CDR3 is 15 residues. The CDR3 protein is CASRGQGLDSYEQYF. CDR3 DNA: TGCGCCAGCAGGGGACAAGGACTGGACTCCTACGAGCAGTACTTC.

This chain links TRBV6-6 with TRBJ1-5, with 9 bases lining up with TRBD1. J gave up 9 bases and V 4 bases, and 7 bases lay outside the gene matches. The CDR3 runs to 14 residues. In germline, CDR1 is MNHNY, CDR2 SVGAGI (reference sequence). The CDR3 DNA reads as TGTGCCAGCAGTTTCCCGGGACAGGGAATGCCCCAGCATTTT. Its translation is CASSFPGQGMPQHF.

On this clone: Relative to the germline gene, one junction end is altered; a read error may explain this. At the DNA level, this CDR3 is encoded by other sequences in the same sample as well. The chain is built from TRBV9 and TRBJ2-7; no clear D gene. The length of the CDR3 is 13 residues. Germline assignment: CDR1 SGDLS and CDR2 YYNGEE. CDR3 residues: CASSVQSTYEQYF. CDR3 nucleotides: TGCGCCAGCAGCGTCCAATCCACCTACGAGCAGTACTTC.